These T cell receptor beta chains were read from a single sample in a study of monozygotic twins with inflammatory bowel disease. TCRdb reprocessed the 5' RACE reads and stores each CDR3 protein as one record, lacking DNA. The listing records 140,000 to 150,000 distinct CDR3 sequences. The sample comprised blood. The receptor source for this set is a human donor with ulcerative colitis or Crohn's disease, or a healthy co-twin of an affected twin (not recorded which). The CDR3 runs from the conserved cysteine through the conserved F or W.

J: TRBJ1-1
V: TRBV5-5
CDR3: CASSLGQGRSTEAFF

J: TRBJ2-1
V: TRBV5-4
CDR3: CASSVAAGGSYNEQFF

J: TRBJ2-1
V: TRBV19
CDR3: CASSFRNEQFF

J: TRBJ2-1
V: TRBV28
CDR3: CASSLIRLAGNHNEQFF

J: TRBJ1-1
V: TRBV19
CDR3: CASSMGAQNTEAFF

J: TRBJ2-1
V: TRBV27
CDR3: CASSLKGLLYNEQFF

J: TRBJ2-7
V: TRBV9
CDR3: CASSVGGQGAHEQYF

J: TRBJ2-3
V: TRBV4-1
CDR3: CASSQWLAGGPIVDTQYF

J: TRBJ2-1
V: TRBV11-1
CDR3: CASSSQTGGGYNEQFF

J: TRBJ1-1
V: TRBV12-3/TRBV12-4
CDR3: CASSLRQGGTEAFF

J: TRBJ2-2
V: TRBV11-2
CDR3: CASTPFGRARTGELFF

J: TRBJ1-2
V: TRBV29-1
CDR3: CSVPGTGIYGYTF

J: TRBJ2-7
V: TRBV7-8
CDR3: CASRRSRTEPRDEQYF

J: TRBJ2-1
V: TRBV6-1
CDR3: CASSKEGNSYNEQFF

J: TRBJ2-1
V: TRBV30
CDR3: CATPRGRLDEQFF